This passage covers 16 T cell receptor beta chains from one sample sequenced in a study of CD8+CD57+ T cells in acquired aplastic anemia. For sequencing, patients were chosen who had shown expansion of CD8+CD57+ cells by flow cytometry. TCR beta VDJ combinations and CDR3 sequences were profiled from genomic DNA. TCRdb used MiXCR to reprocess the reads, holding one entry per CDR3 protein. Among under 500,000 distinct CDR3 sequences, over 25% were seen once, and the ten largest hold roughly 0.8%. What was sequenced was sorted CD4+, CD8+, or CD8+CD57+ T cells (not recorded which) from PBMCs. The receptors were sampled from a human donor with aplastic anemia.

This clonotype appeared a few times. The chain has TRBV30 and TRBJ2-7; 9 bases fit TRBD2. The junction had 7 bases not matched to a gene; V was cut back by 8 bases and J by 2 bases. The germline V gene encodes CDR1 GTSNPN and CDR2 SVGIG (reference sequence). There are 13 residues in the CDR3. CDR3 sequence (DNA): TGTGCCCTGGAACAGCGGGAGGCCTACGAGCAGTACTTC. Protein: CALEQREAYEQYF.

The chain combines TRBV11-1 with TRBJ2-7; maybe TRBD1 (6 bases). The CDR3 length is 17 residues. Germline loops: CDR1 SGHAT, CDR2 FQDESV (reference sequence). The V end lost 3 bases, the J end lost 1 base, and 19 bases lay between the germline ends. The CDR3 reads CASSLTSEAGVSYEQYF. The DNA for the CDR3 is TGTGCCAGCAGCTTGACGTCGGAGGCAGGGGTTTCCTACGAGCAGTACTTC.

There are many counts of this clonotype. The chain joins TRBV16 to TRBJ1-1, with 8 bases matching TRBD1. This CDR3 comprises 15 residues. Germline V gene lookup returns CDR1 KGHSY and CDR2 FQNENV. With V trimmed by 2 bases and J by 1 base, 3 bases remained unmatched. CDR3 in amino acids: CASSQGQGPNTEAFF. In DNA, the CDR3 is TGTGCCAGCAGCCAAGGACAGGGCCCGAACACTGAAGCTTTCTTT. Together with reference TRBV16 and TRBJ1-1, the CDR3 gives the full variable domain: GEEVAQTPKHLVRGEGQKAKLYCAPIKGHSYVFWYQQVLKNEFKFLISFQNENVFDETGMPKERFSAKCLPNSPCSLEIQATKLEDSAVYFCASSQGQGPNTEAFFGQGTRLTVV.

The chain joins TRBV7-2 to TRBJ2-5; D is unclear. CDR1 SGHTA and CDR2 FQGNSA come from the germline V gene. CDR3 length: 16 residues. V was cut by 1 base and J by 1 base, with 13 bases left in between. The CDR3 region has the DNA TGTGCCAGCAGCTTAGAGTCATGGCAGGCCCAAGAGACCCAGTACTTC. Translated: CASSLESWQAQETQYF.

This clonotype has at least ten counts. This sequence joins TRBV12-3 or TRBV12-4 and TRBJ1-2; 9 nucleotides line up with TRBD1. V lost 7 bases and J lost 3; bases outside the gene matches: 3. The CDR3 runs to 13 residues. The CDR3 loop is CASTGQGHYGYTF. In DNA form, the CDR3 reads TGTGCCAGCACGGGACAGGGTCACTATGGCTACACCTTC.

The chain employs TRBV7-3 and TRBJ1-1; 7 bases fit TRBD1. The V gene end was trimmed by 6 bases and the J gene end by 3 bases; junction bases not matched to a gene: 7. The germline V gene has CDR1 SGHTA and CDR2 FQGTGA. CDR3 size: 14 residues. CDR3 sequence: CASSSRGGDTEAFF. DNA of the CDR3: TGTGCCAGCAGTTCCAGGGGGGGGGACACTGAAGCTTTCTTT. Based on the CDR3 plus reference TRBV7-3 and TRBJ1-1, the full variable domain is GAGVSQTPSNKVTEKGKYVELRCDPISGHTALYWYRQSLGQGPEFLIYFQGTGAADDSGLPNDRFFAVRPEGSVSTLKIQRTERGDSAVYLCASSSRGGDTEAFFGQGTRLTVV.

This clonotype was seen repeatedly, ten times or more. The J gene is TRBJ1-2, the V gene TRBV7-9; maybe TRBD1 (5 bases). Germline CDR1 and CDR2: SEHNR and FQNEAQ (reference sequence). The CDR3 sequence is 13 residues long. Trimming cost V 6 bases and J 4 bases, with 12 bases left between them. CDR3 nucleotides: TGTGCCAGCAGAGGGACCGCACGCTATGGCTACACCTTC. Protein product: CASRGTARYGYTF.

This rearrangement joins TRBV5-1 to TRBJ2-3; D is tentatively TRBD1 or TRBD2 (5 bases each). This CDR3 has 17 residues. In germline, CDR1 is SGHRS, CDR2 YFSETQ. The V end lost 0 bases, the J end lost 0 bases, and 14 bases lay between the germline ends. For the CDR3, the DNA is TGCGCCAGCAGCTTGGTAGGGTGGGGGATCAGCACAGATACGCAGTATTTT. It specifies CASSLVGWGISTDTQYF. The whole variable domain, remainder taken from reference TRBV5-1 and TRBJ2-3, is KAGVTQTPRYLIKTRGQQVTLSCSPISGHRSVSWYQQTPGQGLQFLFEYFSETQRNKGNFPGRFSGRQFSNSRSEMNVSTLELGDSALYLCASSLVGWGISTDTQYFGPGTRLTVL.

The chain employs TRBV25-1 and TRBJ2-7; 7 bases are shared with TRBD1. Germline trimming cut 5 bases from V and 6 bases from J; bases unmatched to any gene: 7. CDR3 length: 13 amino acids. The germline gives CDR1 MGHDK, CDR2 SYGVNS. CDR3 bases: TGTGCCAGCAGTTTTAGGGGGCCGGGCGAGCAGTACTTC. Its protein product is CASSFRGPGEQYF.

The CDR3 spells CASSDQGRRETQYF. CDR3 nucleotides: TGTGCCAGTAGCGATCAGGGTAGGAGGGAGACCCAGTACTTC. The chain has TRBV19 and TRBJ2-5; D may match TRBD1 or TRBD2 (5 bases each). In germline, CDR1 is LNHDA, CDR2 SQIVND (reference sequence). Trimming removed 6 bases at V and 5 bases at J, with 16 bases between. CDR3 size: 14 residues.

The chain recombines TRBV10-3 with TRBJ1-5; 9 bases are a match to TRBD1. The germline gives CDR1 ENHRY, CDR2 SYGVKD. This CDR3 is built from 14 residues. J was trimmed by 4 bases and V by 2 bases; bases with no gene match: 0. CDR3 loop: CAISEGQGNQPQHF. The CDR3 region has the DNA TGTGCCATCAGTGAGGGACAGGGGAATCAGCCCCAGCATTTT.

The rearrangement uses TRBV6-2 or TRBV6-3 and TRBJ2-5; unclear D gene. Trimming removed 6 bases at V and 1 base at J, with 6 bases between. The CDR3 spans 12 residues. The germline V gene has CDR1 MNHEY and CDR2 SVGEGT. CDR3 residues: CASRVGQETQYF. The CDR3 nucleotides are TGTGCCAGCAGAGTGGGCCAAGAGACCCAGTACTTC.

This clonotype was seen ten or more times. The rearrangement links TRBV25-1 to TRBJ2-5; 9 positions match TRBD2. Germline CDR1 is MGHDK and CDR2 is SYGVNS. The J segment lost 1 base and the V segment lost 4 bases, leaving 13 bases of the junction unmatched. CDR3 size: 18 residues. CDR3: CASSGGTGTSRFQETQYF. The CDR3 DNA follows: TGTGCCAGCAGTGGGGGAACCGGGACTAGCCGCTTCCAAGAGACCCAGTACTTC. Full variable domain (rest looked up from reference TRBV25-1 and TRBJ2-5): EADIYQTPRYLVIGTGKKITLECSQTMGHDKMYWYQQDPGMELHLIHYSYGVNSTEKGDLSSESTVSRIRTEHFPLTLESARPSHTSQYLCASSGGTGTSRFQETQYFGPGTRLLVL.

The genes are TRBV24-1 and TRBJ1-1; tentatively, D is TRBD1 (6 bases). The germline V gene encodes CDR1 KGHDR and CDR2 SFDVKD. There are 14 residues in the CDR3. V was cut by 3 bases and J by 1 base, with 8 bases left in between. The CDR3 loop reads CATSDRTANTEAFF. The CDR3 nucleotides are TGTGCCACCAGTGATCGGACAGCGAACACTGAAGCTTTCTTT.

A note on this clonotype: One base away lies a much larger clone, so this may be a sequencing read error. The chain employs TRBV2 and TRBJ2-7; perhaps TRBD2 as D (6 bases). The CDR3 loop spans 12 amino acids. The germline V gene encodes CDR1 SNHLY and CDR2 FYNNEI. The DNA of the CDR3 is TGTGCCAGCAGAGGCGGGACCTACGGGCAGTACTTC. The encoded protein is CASRGGTYGQYF.

The chain joins TRBV15 to TRBJ2-1; possibly TRBD2 for D (6 bases). The V and J ends lost 3 bases and 6 bases respectively, with 15 bases between them. Germline-derived CDR1 and CDR2 are LNHNV and YYDKDF (reference sequence). The CDR3 length is 15 residues. The CDR3 DNA reads as TGTGCCACCAGCAGTTACTCGGGGACTTCCAATGAGCAGTTCTTC. This translates into CATSSYSGTSNEQFF.